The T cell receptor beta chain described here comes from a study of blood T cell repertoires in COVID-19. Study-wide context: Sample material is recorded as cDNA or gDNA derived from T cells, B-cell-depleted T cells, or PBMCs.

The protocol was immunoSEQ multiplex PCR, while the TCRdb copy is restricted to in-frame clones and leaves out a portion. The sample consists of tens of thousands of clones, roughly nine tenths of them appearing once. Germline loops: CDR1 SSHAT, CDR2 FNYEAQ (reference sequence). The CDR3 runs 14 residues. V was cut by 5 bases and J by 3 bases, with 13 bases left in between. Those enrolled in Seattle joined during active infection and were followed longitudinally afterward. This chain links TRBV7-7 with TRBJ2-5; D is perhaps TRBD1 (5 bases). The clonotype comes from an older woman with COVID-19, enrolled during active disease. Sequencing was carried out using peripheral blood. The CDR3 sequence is CASSQLSREETQYF. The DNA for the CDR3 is TGTGCCAGCAGCCAACTGTCCAGGGAAGAGACCCAGTACTTC.